This T cell receptor beta chain derives from a study of blood T cell repertoires in COVID-19. Across the whole study: Collection of acute and convalescent COVID-19 samples took place in the United States, Italy and Spain. Sources were T cells, B-cell-depleted T cells, or PBMCs; the material itself was cDNA or gDNA.

Profiled with immunoSEQ multiplex PCR; TCRdb holds only in-frame clones, not every one. Of some 220,000 clones in the sample, 65% to 90% are singletons; the top ten hold roughly a tenth. Germline V gene lookup returns CDR1 SGHDT and CDR2 YYEEEE. The CDR3 loop spans 16 amino acids. The trim removed 2 bases at V and 5 bases at J, leaving 12 bases unmatched. The sequenced sample was peripheral blood. The sequence was obtained from a man aged 50 to 60 with active or convalescent COVID-19. The genes are TRBV5-6 and TRBJ2-5; 7 nucleotides agree with TRBD2. The CDR3 sequence is CASSFAREGYFETQYF. The CDR3 DNA reads TGTGCCAGCAGCTTCGCTAGGGAGGGGTACTTTGAGACCCAGTACTTC.